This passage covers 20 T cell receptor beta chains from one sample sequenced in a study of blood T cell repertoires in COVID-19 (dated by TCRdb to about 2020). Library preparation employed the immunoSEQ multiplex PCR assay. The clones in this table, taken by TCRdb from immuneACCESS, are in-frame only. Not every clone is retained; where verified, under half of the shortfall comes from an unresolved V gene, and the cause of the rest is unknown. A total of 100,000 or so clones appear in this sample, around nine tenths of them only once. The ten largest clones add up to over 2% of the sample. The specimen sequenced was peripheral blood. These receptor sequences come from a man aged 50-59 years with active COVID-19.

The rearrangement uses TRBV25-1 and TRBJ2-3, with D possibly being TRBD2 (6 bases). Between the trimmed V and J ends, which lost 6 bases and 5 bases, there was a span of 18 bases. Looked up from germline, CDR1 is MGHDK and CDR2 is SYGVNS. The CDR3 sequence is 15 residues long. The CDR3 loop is CASSLRGSPLDTQYF. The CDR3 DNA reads TGTGCCAGCAGCCTACGGGGGTCCCCCTTAGATACGCAGTATTTT.

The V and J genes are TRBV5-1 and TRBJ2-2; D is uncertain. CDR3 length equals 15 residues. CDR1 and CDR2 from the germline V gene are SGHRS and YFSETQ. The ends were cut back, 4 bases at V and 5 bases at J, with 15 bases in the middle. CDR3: CASSPGSGGTGELFF. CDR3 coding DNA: TGCGCCAGCAGCCCCGGGTCCGGTGGTACCGGGGAGCTGTTTTTT.

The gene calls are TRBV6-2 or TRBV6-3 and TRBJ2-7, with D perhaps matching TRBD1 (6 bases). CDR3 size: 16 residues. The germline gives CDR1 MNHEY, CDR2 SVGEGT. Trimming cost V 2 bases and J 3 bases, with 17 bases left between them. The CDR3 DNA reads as TGTGCCAGCAGTTACCCAAGCTATAGGACAGTCTACGAGCAGTACTTC. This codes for CASSYPSYRTVYEQYF.

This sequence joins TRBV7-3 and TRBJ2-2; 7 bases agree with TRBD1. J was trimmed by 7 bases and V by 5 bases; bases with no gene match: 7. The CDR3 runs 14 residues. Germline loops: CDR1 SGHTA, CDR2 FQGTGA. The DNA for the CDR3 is TGTGCCAGCAGCCTCGACAGGGATAACGGGGAGCTGTTTTTT. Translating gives CASSLDRDNGELFF.

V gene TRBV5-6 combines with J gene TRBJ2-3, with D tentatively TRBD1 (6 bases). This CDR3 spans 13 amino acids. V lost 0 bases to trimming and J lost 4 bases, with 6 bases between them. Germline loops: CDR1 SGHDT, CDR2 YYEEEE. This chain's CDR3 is CASSLGTADTQYF. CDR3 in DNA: TGTGCCAGCAGCTTGGGGACAGCAGATACGCAGTATTTT.

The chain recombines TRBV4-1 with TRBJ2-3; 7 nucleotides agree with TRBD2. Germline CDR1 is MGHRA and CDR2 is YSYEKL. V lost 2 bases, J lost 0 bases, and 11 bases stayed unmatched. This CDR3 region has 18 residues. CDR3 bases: TGCGCCAGCAGCCAAACTAGCGATATCGCACCAAGCACAGATACGCAGTATTTT. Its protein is CASSQTSDIAPSTDTQYF.

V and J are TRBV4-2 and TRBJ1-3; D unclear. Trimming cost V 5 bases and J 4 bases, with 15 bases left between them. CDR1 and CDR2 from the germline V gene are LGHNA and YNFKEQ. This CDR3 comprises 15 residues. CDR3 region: CASSSIQTGGNTIYF. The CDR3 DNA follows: TGTGCCAGCAGCTCCATACAGACGGGGGGAAACACCATATATTTT.

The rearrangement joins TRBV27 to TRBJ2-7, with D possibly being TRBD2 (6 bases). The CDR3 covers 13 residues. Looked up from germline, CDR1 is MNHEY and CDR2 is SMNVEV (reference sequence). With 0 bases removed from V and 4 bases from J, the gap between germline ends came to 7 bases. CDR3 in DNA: TGTGCCAGCAGTTTATCGGGAGGTTACGAGCAGTACTTC. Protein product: CASSLSGGYEQYF.

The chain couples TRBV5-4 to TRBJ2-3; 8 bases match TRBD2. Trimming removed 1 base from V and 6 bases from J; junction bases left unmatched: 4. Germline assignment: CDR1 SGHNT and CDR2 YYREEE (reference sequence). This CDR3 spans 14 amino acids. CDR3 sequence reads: CASSLREGSDTQYF. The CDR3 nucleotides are TGTGCCAGCAGCTTGCGGGAGGGGTCGGATACGCAGTATTTT.

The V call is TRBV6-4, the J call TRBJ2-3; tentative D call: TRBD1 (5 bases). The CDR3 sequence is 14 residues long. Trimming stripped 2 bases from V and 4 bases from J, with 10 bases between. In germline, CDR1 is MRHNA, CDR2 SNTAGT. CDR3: CASSDRGSSDTQYF. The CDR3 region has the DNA TGTGCCAGCAGTGACAGGGGAAGTTCAGATACGCAGTATTTT.

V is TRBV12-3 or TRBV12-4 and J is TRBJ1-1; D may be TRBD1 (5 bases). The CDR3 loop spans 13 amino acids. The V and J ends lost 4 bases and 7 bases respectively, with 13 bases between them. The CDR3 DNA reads TGTGCCAGCAGTTCAACAGGTGGGGATGAAGCTTTCTTT. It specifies CASSSTGGDEAFF.

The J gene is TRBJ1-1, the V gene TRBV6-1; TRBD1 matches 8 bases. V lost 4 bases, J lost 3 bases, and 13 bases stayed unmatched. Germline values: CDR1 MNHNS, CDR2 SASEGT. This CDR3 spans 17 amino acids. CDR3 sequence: CASSVLVGGQGYTEAFF. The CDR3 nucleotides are TGTGCCAGCAGTGTACTTGTGGGAGGACAGGGATACACTGAAGCTTTCTTT.

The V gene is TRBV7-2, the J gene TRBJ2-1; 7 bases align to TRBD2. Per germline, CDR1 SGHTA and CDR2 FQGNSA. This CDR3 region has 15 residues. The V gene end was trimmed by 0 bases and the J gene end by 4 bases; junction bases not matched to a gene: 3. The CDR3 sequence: CASSLAGGRYNEQFF. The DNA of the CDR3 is TGTGCCAGCAGCTTAGCGGGGGGGAGGTACAATGAGCAGTTCTTC.

CDR3 amino acids: CASITVSGNTIYF. CDR3 coding DNA: TGTGCCAGCATCACAGTCTCTGGAAACACCATATATTTT. V and J are TRBV6-6 and TRBJ1-3; the D is unclear. CDR1 MNHNY and CDR2 SVGAGI come from the germline V gene (reference sequence). CDR3 length: 13 amino acids. Trimming left V 7 bases short and J 0 bases short, with 7 bases between.

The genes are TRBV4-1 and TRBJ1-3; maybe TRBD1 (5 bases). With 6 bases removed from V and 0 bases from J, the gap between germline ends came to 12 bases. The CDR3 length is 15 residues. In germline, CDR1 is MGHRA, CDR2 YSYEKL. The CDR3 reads CASRIQENSGNTIYF. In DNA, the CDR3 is TGCGCCAGCAGGATACAGGAGAACTCTGGAAACACCATATATTTT.

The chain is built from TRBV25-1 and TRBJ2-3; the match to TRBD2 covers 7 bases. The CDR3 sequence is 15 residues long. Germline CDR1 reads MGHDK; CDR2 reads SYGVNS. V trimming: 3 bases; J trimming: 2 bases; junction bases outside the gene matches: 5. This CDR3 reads CASSDSGGITDTQYF. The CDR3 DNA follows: TGTGCCAGCAGTGACTCCGGGGGGATCACAGATACGCAGTATTTT.

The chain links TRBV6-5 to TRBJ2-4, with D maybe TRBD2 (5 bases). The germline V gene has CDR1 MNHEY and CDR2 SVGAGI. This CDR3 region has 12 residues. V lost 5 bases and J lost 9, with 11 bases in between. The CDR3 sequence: CASSPTRGIQYF. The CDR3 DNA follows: TGTGCCAGCAGTCCGACCCGGGGCATTCAGTACTTC.

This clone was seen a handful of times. CDR3 protein: CASSPRGLGEAKLFF. The CDR3 DNA reads as TGTGCCAGCAGCCCCCGGGGGTTGGGGGAAGCTAAGCTGTTTTTT. V usage is TRBV9 and J usage is TRBJ2-2; maybe TRBD2 (6 bases). The germline V gene encodes CDR1 SGDLS and CDR2 YYNGEE. The CDR3 covers 15 residues. V lost 4 bases and J 12 bases, leaving 22 bases between the germline ends.

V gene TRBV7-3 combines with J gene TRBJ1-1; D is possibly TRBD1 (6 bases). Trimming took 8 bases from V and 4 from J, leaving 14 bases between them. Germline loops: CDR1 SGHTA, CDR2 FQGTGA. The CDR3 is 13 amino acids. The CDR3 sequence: CASGQSEGTEAFF. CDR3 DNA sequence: TGTGCCAGCGGACAGAGTGAGGGCACTGAAGCTTTCTTT.

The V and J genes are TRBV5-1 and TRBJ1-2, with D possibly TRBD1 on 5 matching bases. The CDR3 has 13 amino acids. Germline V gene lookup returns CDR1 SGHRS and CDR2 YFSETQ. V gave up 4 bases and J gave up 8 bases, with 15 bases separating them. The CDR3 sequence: CASSASGLGGYTF. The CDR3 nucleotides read TGCGCCAGCAGCGCGTCGGGACTGGGGGGCTACACCTTC.